This is a list of T cell receptor beta chains from one sample in a study of T cell changes during pregnancy in multiple sclerosis. Measured with immunoSEQ multiplex PCR; TCRdb has only the in-frame clones, and not every one. The table has tens of thousands of clones, 93% seen once. Material: peripheral blood, obtained in the second trimester of pregnancy. Receptor source: a female donor with multiple sclerosis, enrolled in a pregnancy study. Both conserved end residues are part of each CDR3. Fields, in order: clone size, D gene, CDR3 length, J gene, V gene, CDR3 protein, CDR3 DNA. The D gene is left open where the match is weak. Size tells how often a clone was seen (once, few, many) or the class of an expanded clone, and some rows leave it out.

NA,NA,16,TRBJ2-1,TRBV9,CASSPQTDRSYNEQFF,TGTGCCAGCAGCCCCCAAACAGACAGGTCCTACAATGAGCAGTTCTTC
once,NA,16,TRBJ1-6,TRBV27,CASSLRGARRGSPLHF,TGTGCCAGCAGTTTACGGGGGGCCCGGCGGGGCTCACCCCTCCACTTT
NA,NA,13,TRBJ2-2,TRBV10-3,CAIRSFSTGELFF,TGTGCCATCAGGTCTTTCTCCACCGGGGAGCTGTTTTTT
NA,NA,12,TRBJ2-1,TRBV2,CASSPVVNEQFF,TGTGCCAGCAGCCCCGTCGTCAATGAGCAGTTCTTC
NA,NA,12,TRBJ2-5,TRBV25-1,CASGGAQETQYF,TGTGCCAGCGGGGGGGCCCAGGAGACCCAGTACTTC
NA,TRBD1,17,TRBJ1-1,TRBV29-1,CSVAGTRDSYMNTEAFF,TGCAGCGTTGCTGGGACGCGGGACAGTTATATGAACACTGAAGCTTTCTTT
NA,TRBD2,14,TRBJ2-7,TRBV11-3,CASSSPGLASEQYF,TGTGCCAGCAGCTCTCCGGGACTAGCGAGCGAGCAGTACTTC
NA,TRBD1,14,TRBJ1-6,TRBV2,CASSRQGENSPLHF,TGTGCCAGCAGTAGACAGGGTGAGAATTCACCCCTCCACTTT
NA,TRBD1,15,TRBJ2-2,TRBV6-6,CASSYSPPGTGGLFF,TGTGCCAGCAGTTACTCGCCACCCGGGACAGGGGGGCTGTTTTTT
once,TRBD1,14,TRBJ1-4,TRBV7-6,CASSLGTGNEKLFF,TGTGCCAGCAGCTTAGGGACAGGGAATGAAAAACTGTTTTTT
NA,NA,13,TRBJ2-3,TRBV6-4,CASSGDFTDTQYF,TGTGCCAGCAGTGGCGATTTCACAGATACGCAGTATTTT
once,TRBD2,15,TRBJ2-3,TRBV6-4,CASSVGAGGTDTQYF,TGTGCCAGCAGTGTGGGAGCGGGGGGCACAGATACGCAGTATTTT
NA,NA,13,TRBJ2-7,TRBV5-6,CASSFGSSYEQYF,TGTGCCAGCAGCTTCGGTTCATCTTACGAGCAGTACTTC
NA,NA,13,TRBJ2-5,TRBV6-1,CASGGGDQETQYF,TGTGCCAGCGGTGGGGGAGACCAAGAGACCCAGTACTTC
NA,NA,14,TRBJ1-5,TRBV28,CASSYPGGDQPQHF,TGTGCCAGCAGTTACCCAGGAGGGGATCAGCCCCAGCATTTT
NA,NA,15,TRBJ1-5,TRBV6-5,CASSPRGRVWQPQHF,TGTGCCAGCAGTCCCAGGGGCCGCGTTTGGCAGCCCCAGCATTTT
once,TRBD1,15,TRBJ1-6,TRBV9,CASSPDREENSPLHF,TGTGCCAGCAGCCCTGACAGGGAGGAGAATTCACCCCTCCACTTT
few,NA,12,TRBJ1-1,TRBV30,CAWSIGGTEAFF,TGTGCCTGGAGTATAGGGGGCACTGAAGCTTTCTTT
NA,NA,15,TRBJ1-2,TRBV30,CAWSQPDLAKYGYTF,TGTGCCTGGAGTCAACCGGACCTAGCCAAATATGGCTACACCTTC
NA,NA,14,TRBJ2-7,TRBV14,CASSRRLELYEQYF,TGTGCCAGCAGCCGCCGTCTCGAACTCTACGAGCAGTACTTC
NA,NA,16,TRBJ1-3,TRBV15,CATSRAFGGVGNTIYF,TGTGCCACCAGCAGAGCCTTCGGCGGGGTAGGAAACACCATATATTTT
NA,NA,12,TRBJ1-1,TRBV10-1,CASTQGWTEAFF,TGCGCCAGTACCCAGGGTTGGACTGAAGCTTTCTTT
NA,TRBD1,14,TRBJ2-7,TRBV4-1,CASSPPGQGNEQYF,TGCGCCAGCAGCCCACCGGGACAGGGGAACGAGCAGTACTTC
NA,TRBD2,16,TRBJ2-5,TRBV2,CASSYTARGGGETQYF,TGTGCCAGCAGTTACACAGCCCGCGGGGGTGGGGAGACCCAGTACTTC
NA,NA,13,TRBJ1-2,TRBV6-5,CASSPTGFHGYTF,TGTGCCAGCAGCCCGACAGGCTTCCATGGCTACACCTTC
NA,NA,14,TRBJ2-5,TRBV7-9,CASSLGGGQETQYF,TGTGCCAGCAGCTTAGGGGGAGGCCAAGAGACCCAGTACTTC
NA,TRBD1,15,TRBJ1-1,TRBV5-1,CASSAGQGMNTEAFF,TGCGCCAGCAGCGCAGGACAGGGGATGAACACTGAAGCTTTCTTT
NA,TRBD2,15,TRBJ2-1,TRBV28,CASSTGTSAFNEQFF,TGTGCCAGCAGCACCGGGACTAGCGCCTTCAATGAGCAGTTCTTC
NA,NA,15,TRBJ2-3,TRBV6-5,CASSYSISGADTQYF,TGTGCCAGCAGTTACTCGATATCGGGGGCAGATACGCAGTATTTT
NA,TRBD1,13,TRBJ2-5,TRBV19,CASSDRGGETQYF,TGTGCCAGTAGCGACAGGGGCGGAGAGACCCAGTACTTC
NA,TRBD1,16,TRBJ2-1,TRBV15,CATSRDRDSSYNEQFF,TGTGCCACCAGCAGAGATAGGGACAGCTCCTACAATGAGCAGTTCTTC
NA,NA,17,TRBJ1-3,TRBV9,CASSVEVGRRSGNTIYF,TGTGCCAGCAGCGTAGAAGTCGGCCGGCGGTCTGGAAACACCATATATTTT
once,NA,14,TRBJ2-3,TRBV30,CAWSVRAGTDTQYF,TGTGCCTGGAGTGTACGGGCGGGGACAGATACGCAGTATTTT
NA,NA,14,TRBJ1-1,TRBV27,CASNPGGGNTEAFF,TGTGCCAGCAACCCCGGGGGGGGGAACACTGAAGCTTTCTTT
NA,NA,15,TRBJ2-3,TRBV5-1,CASSLLSSGTDTQYF,TGCGCCAGCAGCTTGTTATCTAGCGGCACAGATACGCAGTATTTT
NA,NA,16,TRBJ1-6,TRBV5-1,CASSFTGSSYNSPLHF,TGCGCCAGCAGTTTCACAGGGAGCTCCTATAATTCACCCCTCCACTTT
NA,NA,14,TRBJ2-7,TRBV19,CASSISGSSSEQYF,TGTGCCAGTAGTATCTCGGGGTCCTCCTCCGAGCAGTACTTC